This T cell receptor beta chain comes out of a study of CD8 T cells in Susac syndrome. The CD8+ and CD4+ T cells were isolated magnetically using a negative isolation approach, whereas the TEMRA cells were enriched by FACS. Trimming stripped 2 bases from V and 1 base from J, with 7 bases between. The CDR3 contains 13 residues. Germline-derived CDR1 and CDR2 are SQVTM and ANQGSEA. RNA amounts of about 0.5 to 1 ug underwent reverse transcription with random hexamers. With immunoSEQ multiplex PCR, TCR beta CDR3 was amplified across 54 Vbeta and 13 Jbeta. TCRdb re-analysed the immunoSEQ multiplex PCR reads in MiXCR, keeping a single row per CDR3 protein. The sample lists some 200,000 distinct CDR3 sequences; approximately 95% were seen once.

Sequencing was done on a sample of CD8+ T cells from PBMCs. The V call is TRBV29-1, the J call TRBJ2-3; D unclear. The receptor was derived from a human donor with Susac syndrome. The CDR3 region is CSVELGGTDTQYF. Written as DNA, the CDR3 is TGCAGCGTTGAACTCGGCGGCACAGATACGCAGTATTTT.